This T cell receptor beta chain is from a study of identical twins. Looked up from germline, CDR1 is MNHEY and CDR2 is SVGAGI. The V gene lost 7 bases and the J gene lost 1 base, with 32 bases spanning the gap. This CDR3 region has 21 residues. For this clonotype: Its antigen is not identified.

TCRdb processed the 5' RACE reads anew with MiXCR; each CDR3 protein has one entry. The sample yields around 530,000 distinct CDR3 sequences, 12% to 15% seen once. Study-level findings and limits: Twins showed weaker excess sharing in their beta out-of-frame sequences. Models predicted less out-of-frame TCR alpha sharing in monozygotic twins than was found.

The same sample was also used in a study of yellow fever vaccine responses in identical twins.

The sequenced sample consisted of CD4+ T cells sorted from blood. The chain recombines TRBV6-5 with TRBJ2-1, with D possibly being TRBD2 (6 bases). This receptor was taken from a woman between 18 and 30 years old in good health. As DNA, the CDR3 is TGTGCCAGCATTCTCCCCCTGGGGGTCTCCGGGGGATTAGGGTCCTACAATGAGCAGTTCTTC. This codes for CASILPLGVSGGLGSYNEQFF.